These T cell receptor beta chains were read from a single sample in a study of regulatory T cells in long-lasting Graves disease. TCRdb used MiXCR to reprocess the multiplex PCR reads, holding one entry per CDR3 protein. The data hold approximately 380,000 distinct CDR3 sequences, with around 20% observed a single time. Specimen: peripheral blood mononuclear cells (PBMCs), collected when the disease was refractory, from a patient treated with antithyroid drugs. The receptors derive from a female donor with Graves disease. The conserved cysteine and the conserved F or W are not part of the CDR3 here.

V: TRBV7-8
length: 17
CDR3: ASSLAFGHTAVGSYEQY

V: TRBV30
length: 14
CDR3: AWSYQIPGRSYGYT

V: TRBV2
length: 11
CDR3: ASMGEMNTEAF

V: TRBV7-8
length: 12
CDR3: ASSLLGSGDEQF

V: TRBV7-9
length: 11
CDR3: ASTLANTGELF

V: TRBV6-5
length: 15
CDR3: ASSSSLAGWNTGELF

V: TRBV20-1
length: 12
CDR3: SATQGANTGELF

V: TRBV5-5
length: 12
CDR3: ASSTGQGGYGYT

V: TRBV6-2/TRBV6-3
length: 13
CDR3: ASSGGAGEGSPLH

V: TRBV27
length: 13
CDR3: ASSYGRASTDTQY

V: TRBV7-9
length: 11
CDR3: ASNYPVDTEAF

V: TRBV7-8
length: 14
CDR3: ASSLHEGMNTGELF

V: TRBV3-1
length: 13
CDR3: ASSQDRTGPATQY

V: TRBV20-1
length: 12
CDR3: SASPWDRSYEQY

V: TRBV29-1
length: 12
CDR3: SVEGRGATGELF

V: TRBV29-1
length: 13
CDR3: SVGASGSRAYEQY

V: TRBV20-1
length: 11
CDR3: SARDYQGVAQY

V: TRBV12-3/TRBV12-4
length: 13
CDR3: ASSRTDSPGAEAF

V: TRBV11-2
length: 12
CDR3: ASSFMGGGTEAF

V: TRBV6-1
length: 13
CDR3: ASSVGKAGNEKLF